The present T cell receptor beta chain was sequenced within a study of blood T cells in healthy people across ages. Study findings and constraints: Per-million-T-cell TCR beta diversity fell roughly linearly with age. Long-lived and aged donors differed, with more naive CD4+ cells and higher diversity in the long-lived.

In regard to this clonotype: Its antigen is currently unknown.

A sample-barcoded 5' primer and a J-beta primer mix were used in a second PCR of roughly 7 to 11 cycles. One entry per CDR3 protein, called by TCRdb with MiXCR from the 5' RACE reads. The sample includes 650,000 to 800,000 distinct CDR3 sequences, roughly half of them seen just once. Russia was home to the donors, healthy Caucasian individuals aged about 6 to 90. V trimming: 7 bases; J trimming: 7 bases; junction bases outside the gene matches: 5. This CDR3 has 14 residues. Per germline, CDR1 ENHRY and CDR2 SYGVKD. V usage is TRBV10-3 and J usage is TRBJ2-1, with 12 nucleotides matching TRBD2. The TCR comes from a woman of 80 years or more in good health. The sample consisted of blood. The CDR3 spells CAITTSGGLNEQFF. For the CDR3, the DNA is TGTGCCATCACGACTAGCGGGGGTCTAAATGAGCAGTTCTTC.